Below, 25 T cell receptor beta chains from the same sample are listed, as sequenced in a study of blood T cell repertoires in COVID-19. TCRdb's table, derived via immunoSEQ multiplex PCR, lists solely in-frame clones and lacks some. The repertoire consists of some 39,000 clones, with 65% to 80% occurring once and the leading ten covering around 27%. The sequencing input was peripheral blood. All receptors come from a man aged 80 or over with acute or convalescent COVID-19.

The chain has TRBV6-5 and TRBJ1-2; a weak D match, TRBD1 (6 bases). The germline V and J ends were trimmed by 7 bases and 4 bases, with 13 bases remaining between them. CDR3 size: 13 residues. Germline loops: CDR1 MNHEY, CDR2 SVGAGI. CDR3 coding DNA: TGTGCCAGCATCGGGAGGGGGGGCTATGGCTACACCTTC. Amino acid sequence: CASIGRGGYGYTF.

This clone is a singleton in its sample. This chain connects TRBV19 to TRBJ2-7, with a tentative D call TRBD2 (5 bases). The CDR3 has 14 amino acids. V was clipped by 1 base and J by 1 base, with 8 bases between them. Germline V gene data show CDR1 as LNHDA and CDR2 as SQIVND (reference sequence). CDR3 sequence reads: CASSIGGESYEQYF. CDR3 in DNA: TGTGCCAGTAGTATAGGGGGAGAATCCTACGAGCAGTACTTC.

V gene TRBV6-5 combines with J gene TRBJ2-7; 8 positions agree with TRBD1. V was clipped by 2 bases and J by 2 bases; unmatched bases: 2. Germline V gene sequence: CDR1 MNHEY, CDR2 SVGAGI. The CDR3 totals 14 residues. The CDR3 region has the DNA TGTGCCAGCAGTTACCGGGACAGGACCTACGAGCAGTACTTC. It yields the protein CASSYRDRTYEQYF.

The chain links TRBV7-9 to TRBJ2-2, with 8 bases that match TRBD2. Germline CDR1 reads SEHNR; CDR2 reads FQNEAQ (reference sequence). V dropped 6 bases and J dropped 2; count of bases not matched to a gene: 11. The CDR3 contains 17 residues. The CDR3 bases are TGTGCCAGCAGGCGTTCCTTTAGCGGGGACAACACCGGGGAGCTGTTTTTT. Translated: CASRRSFSGDNTGELFF.

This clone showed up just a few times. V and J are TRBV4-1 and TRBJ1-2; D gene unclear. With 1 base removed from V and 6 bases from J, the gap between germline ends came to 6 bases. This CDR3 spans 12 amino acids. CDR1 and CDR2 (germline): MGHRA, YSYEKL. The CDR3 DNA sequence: TGCGCCAGCAGCCAAGGTTCGGATGGCTACACCTTC. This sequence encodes CASSQGSDGYTF.

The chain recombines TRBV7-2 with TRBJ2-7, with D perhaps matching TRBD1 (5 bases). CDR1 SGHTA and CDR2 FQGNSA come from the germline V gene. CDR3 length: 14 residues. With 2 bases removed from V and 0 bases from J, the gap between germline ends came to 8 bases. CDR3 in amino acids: CASSLQGSSYEQYF. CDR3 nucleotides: TGTGCCAGCAGCTTACAGGGAAGCTCCTACGAGCAGTACTTC.

The CDR3 DNA is TGTGCCAGCAGCTCTACAGGGTTTGGCTACACCTTC. As protein: CASSSTGFGYTF. The chain employs TRBV7-2 and TRBJ1-2, with D possibly matching TRBD1 (6 bases). Trimming took 4 bases from V and 7 from J, leaving 10 bases between them. Germline lookup yields CDR1 SGHTA and CDR2 FQGNSA. The CDR3 runs to 12 residues.

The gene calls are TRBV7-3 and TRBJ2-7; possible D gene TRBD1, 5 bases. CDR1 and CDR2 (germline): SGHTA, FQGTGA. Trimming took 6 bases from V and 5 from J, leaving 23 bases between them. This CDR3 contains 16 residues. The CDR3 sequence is CASRTALPAGPHEQYF. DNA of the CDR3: TGTGCCAGCAGAACGGCGCTCCCGGCAGGGCCTCACGAGCAGTACTTC.

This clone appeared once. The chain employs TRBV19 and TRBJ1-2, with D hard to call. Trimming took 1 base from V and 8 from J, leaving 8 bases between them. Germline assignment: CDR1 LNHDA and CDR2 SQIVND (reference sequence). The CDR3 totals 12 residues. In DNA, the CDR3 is TGTGCCAGTAGTATAGGGGCCCGGGGCTACACCTTC. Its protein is CASSIGARGYTF.

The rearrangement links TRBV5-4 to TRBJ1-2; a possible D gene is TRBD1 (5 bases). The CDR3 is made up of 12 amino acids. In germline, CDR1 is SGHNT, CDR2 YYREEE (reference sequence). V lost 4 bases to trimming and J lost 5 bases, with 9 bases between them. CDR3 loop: CASSRTGYGYTF. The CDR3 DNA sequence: TGTGCCAGCAGCCGAACAGGTTATGGCTACACCTTC. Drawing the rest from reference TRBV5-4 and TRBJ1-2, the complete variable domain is ETGVTQSPTHLIKTRGQQVTLRCSSQSGHNTVSWYQQALGQGPQFIFQYYREEENGRGNFPPRFSGLQFPNYSSELNVNALELDDSALYLCASSRTGYGYTFGSGTRLTVV.

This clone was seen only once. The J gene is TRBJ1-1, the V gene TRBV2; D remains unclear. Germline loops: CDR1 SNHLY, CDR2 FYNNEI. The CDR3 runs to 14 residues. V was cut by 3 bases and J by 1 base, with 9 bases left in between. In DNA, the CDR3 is TGTGCCAGCAGTGATAAATCTAAGAACACTGAAGCTTTCTTT. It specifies CASSDKSKNTEAFF.

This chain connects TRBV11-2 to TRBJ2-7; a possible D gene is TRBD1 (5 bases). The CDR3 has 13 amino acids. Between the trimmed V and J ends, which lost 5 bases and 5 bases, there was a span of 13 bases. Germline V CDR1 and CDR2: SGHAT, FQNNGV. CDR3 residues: CASSGHLQDEQYF. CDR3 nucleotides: TGTGCCAGCAGCGGACACCTCCAGGACGAGCAGTACTTC.

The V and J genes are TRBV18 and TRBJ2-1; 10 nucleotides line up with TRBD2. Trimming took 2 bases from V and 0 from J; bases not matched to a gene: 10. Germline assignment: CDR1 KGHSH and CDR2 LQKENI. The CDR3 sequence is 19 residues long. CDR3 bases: TGTGCCAGCTCACCAAGGGGGCGCTTAGCGGGAGGCTCCTACAATGAGCAGTTCTTC. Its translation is CASSPRGRLAGGSYNEQFF.

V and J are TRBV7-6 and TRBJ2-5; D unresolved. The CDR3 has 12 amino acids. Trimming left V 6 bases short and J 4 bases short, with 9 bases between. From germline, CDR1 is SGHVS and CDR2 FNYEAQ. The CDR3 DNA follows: TGTGCCAGCAGTAACCCCGGAGAGACCCAGTACTTC. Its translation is CASSNPGETQYF.

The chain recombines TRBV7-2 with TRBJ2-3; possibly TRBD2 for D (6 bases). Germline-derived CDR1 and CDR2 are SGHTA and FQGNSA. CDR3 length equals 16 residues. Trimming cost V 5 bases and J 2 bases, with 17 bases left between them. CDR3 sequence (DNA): TGTGCCAGCAGCCCCCCGGGACTTCTTACCACAGATACGCAGTATTTT. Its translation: CASSPPGLLTTDTQYF.

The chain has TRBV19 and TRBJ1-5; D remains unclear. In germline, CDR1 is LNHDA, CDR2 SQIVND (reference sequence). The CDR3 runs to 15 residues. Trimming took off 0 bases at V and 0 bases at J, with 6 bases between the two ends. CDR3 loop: CASSIDVYSNQPQHF. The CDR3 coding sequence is TGTGCCAGTAGTATAGACGTATATAGCAATCAGCCCCAGCATTTT.

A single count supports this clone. CDR3 DNA sequence: TGTGCCAGCAGAGACAGGTCCTTACAGAACACTGAAGCTTTCTTT. Its protein is CASRDRSLQNTEAFF. The chain uses TRBV19 and TRBJ1-1, with TRBD1 as a possible D gene (6 bases). There are 15 residues in the CDR3. Germline assignment: CDR1 LNHDA and CDR2 SQIVND (reference sequence). The V gene lost 9 bases and the J gene lost 1 base, with 18 bases spanning the gap.

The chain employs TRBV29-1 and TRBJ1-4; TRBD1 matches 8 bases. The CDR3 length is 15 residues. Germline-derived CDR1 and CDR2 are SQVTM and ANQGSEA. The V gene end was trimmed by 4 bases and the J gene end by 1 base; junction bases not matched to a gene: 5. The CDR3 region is CSVAPGGGTNEKLFF. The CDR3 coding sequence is TGCAGCGTTGCGCCAGGGGGCGGAACTAATGAAAAACTGTTTTTT.

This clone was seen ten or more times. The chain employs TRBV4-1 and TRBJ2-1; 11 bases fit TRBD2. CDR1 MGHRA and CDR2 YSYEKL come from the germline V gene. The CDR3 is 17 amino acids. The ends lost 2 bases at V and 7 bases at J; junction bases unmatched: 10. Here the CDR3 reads CASSQSRLAGGGNEQFF. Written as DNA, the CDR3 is TGCGCCAGCAGCCAATCTAGGCTAGCGGGAGGTGGAAATGAGCAGTTCTTC.

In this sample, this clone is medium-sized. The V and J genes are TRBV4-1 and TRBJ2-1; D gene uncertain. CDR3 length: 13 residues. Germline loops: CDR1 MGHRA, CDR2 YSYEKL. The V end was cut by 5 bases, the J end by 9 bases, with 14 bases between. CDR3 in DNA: TGCGCCAGCAGCTTCGACTCCTTCGGTGAGCAGTTCTTC. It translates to CASSFDSFGEQFF.

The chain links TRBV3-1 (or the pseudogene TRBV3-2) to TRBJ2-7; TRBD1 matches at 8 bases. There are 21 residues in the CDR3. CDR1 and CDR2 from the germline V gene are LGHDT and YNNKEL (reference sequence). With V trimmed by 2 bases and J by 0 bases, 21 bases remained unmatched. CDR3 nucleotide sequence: TGTGCCAGCAGCCAAAACCGCAGGGGGCTTACCAGCGTTAAAGGCTCCTACGAGCAGTACTTC. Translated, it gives CASSQNRRGLTSVKGSYEQYF.

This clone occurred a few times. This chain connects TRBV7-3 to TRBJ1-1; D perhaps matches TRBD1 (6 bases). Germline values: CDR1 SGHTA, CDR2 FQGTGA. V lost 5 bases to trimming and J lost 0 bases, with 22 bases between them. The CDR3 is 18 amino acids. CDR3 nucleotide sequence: TGTGCCAGCAGCGCAATGGGTTCCAAGACAGGAATGAACACTGAAGCTTTCTTT. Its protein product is CASSAMGSKTGMNTEAFF.

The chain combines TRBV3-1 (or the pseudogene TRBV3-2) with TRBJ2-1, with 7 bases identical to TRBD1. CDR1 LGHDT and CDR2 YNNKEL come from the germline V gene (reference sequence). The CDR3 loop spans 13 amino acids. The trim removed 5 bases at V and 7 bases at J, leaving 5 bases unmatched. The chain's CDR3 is CASSLSTGNEQFF. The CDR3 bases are TGTGCCAGCAGCTTATCGACAGGGAATGAGCAGTTCTTC.

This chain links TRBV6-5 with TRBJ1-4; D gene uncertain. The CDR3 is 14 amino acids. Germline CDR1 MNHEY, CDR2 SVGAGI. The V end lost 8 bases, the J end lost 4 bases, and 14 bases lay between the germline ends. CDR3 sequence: CASQIGSINEKLFF. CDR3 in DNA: TGTGCCAGCCAGATCGGGTCAATTAATGAAAAACTGTTTTTT.

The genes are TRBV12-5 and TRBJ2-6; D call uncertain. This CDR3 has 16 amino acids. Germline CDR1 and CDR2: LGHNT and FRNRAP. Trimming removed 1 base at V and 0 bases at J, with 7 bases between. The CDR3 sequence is CASGLESSSGANVLTF. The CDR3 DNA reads TGTGCTAGTGGTTTGGAATCCAGCTCTGGGGCCAACGTCCTGACTTTC.